These T cell receptor beta chains were read from a single sample in a study of radiotherapy plus CTLA-4 blockade in lung cancer. TCRdb's copy holds only in-frame clones and misses some; the assay was immunoSEQ multiplex PCR. The table has 70,000 to 90,000 clones, more than 60% seen once. The input for sequencing was peripheral blood, taken from a patient treated with radiotherapy plus ipilimumab. These receptors originate from a human donor with non-small cell lung cancer whose response to radiotherapy plus ipilimumab could not be evaluated. Some clones in this sample may be carry-over from other donors' samples. CDR3s include the opening cysteine and the closing phenylalanine or tryptophan. Fields, in order: clone size, J gene, D gene, V gene, CDR3 DNA, CDR3 protein. A D gene is named only where the DNA matches it firmly. The size of a clone is reported for some rows only, either as once, few or many, or as a class for expanded clones.

- TRBJ2-3 TRBD1 TRBV19 TGTGCCACCCGAGAGAGCAGGGGGCATGCAGATACGCAGTATTTT CATRESRGHADTQYF
- TRBJ2-7 - TRBV5-4 TGTGCCAGCAGCTTGGACCCGGGGGCCTACGAGCAGTACTTC CASSLDPGAYEQYF
once TRBJ1-1 - TRBV6-1 TGTGCCAGCACCCCCCAGGGACTTAACACTGAAGCTTTCTTT CASTPQGLNTEAFF
- TRBJ2-3 TRBD1 TRBV5-1 TGCGCCAGCAGCCCCTCGGGACAGGGGCCAGATACGCAGTATTTT CASSPSGQGPDTQYF
- TRBJ2-3 TRBD2 TRBV7-2 TGTGCCAGCAGACAGATCCTGACTAGCGGGGGTGCAGATACGCAGTATTTT CASRQILTSGGADTQYF
- TRBJ2-3 TRBD2 TRBV5-4 TGTGCCAGCAGGGCGGCTAGCGGGGGCCGGAGCACAGATACGCAGTATTTT CASRAASGGRSTDTQYF
- TRBJ2-5 - TRBV15 TGTGCCACCAGCAGAGATGAGGCTAGCGCCGACTTC CATSRDEASADF
- TRBJ2-7 TRBD2 TRBV6-6 TGTGCCAGCAGTTACGTCCCCGGGGGGGCAGGCGAGCAGTACTTC CASSYVPGGAGEQYF
- TRBJ2-7 - TRBV10-3 TGTGCCATCAGTGAGGCCTCGCCGGGGGAGCAGTACTTC CAISEASPGEQYF
- TRBJ1-3 - TRBV15 TGTGCCACCAGCAGAGATCAGGCATACCACGATACCATATATTTT CATSRDQAYHDTIYF